This T cell receptor (beta chain) stems from a study of T cell responses to AZD1222 COVID-19 vaccine. Study in general: Second doses at about 4 or about 12 weeks were pooled.

Here immunoSEQ multiplex PCR was the method, and the copy in TCRdb shows in-frame clones only, minus some. The sample consists of some 120,000 clones, over 75% of them appearing once. Concerning this clone itself: The target antigen is unknown.

CDR1 and CDR2 (germline): KGHSH, LQKENI. V gave up 1 base and J gave up 7 bases, with 13 bases separating them. The CDR3 length is 14 residues. Notes on the study in general: Baseline seropositivity characterized only a handful of AZD1222 recipients.

This receptor was taken from an adult in good health. This material consisted of peripheral blood, taken on day 0 of AZD1222 vaccination. V and J are TRBV18 and TRBJ1-2, with D possibly being TRBD1 (5 bases). CDR3 sequence reads: CASSPQGYGSGYTF. The CDR3 bases are TGTGCCAGCTCACCACAGGGGTACGGCTCTGGCTACACCTTC.